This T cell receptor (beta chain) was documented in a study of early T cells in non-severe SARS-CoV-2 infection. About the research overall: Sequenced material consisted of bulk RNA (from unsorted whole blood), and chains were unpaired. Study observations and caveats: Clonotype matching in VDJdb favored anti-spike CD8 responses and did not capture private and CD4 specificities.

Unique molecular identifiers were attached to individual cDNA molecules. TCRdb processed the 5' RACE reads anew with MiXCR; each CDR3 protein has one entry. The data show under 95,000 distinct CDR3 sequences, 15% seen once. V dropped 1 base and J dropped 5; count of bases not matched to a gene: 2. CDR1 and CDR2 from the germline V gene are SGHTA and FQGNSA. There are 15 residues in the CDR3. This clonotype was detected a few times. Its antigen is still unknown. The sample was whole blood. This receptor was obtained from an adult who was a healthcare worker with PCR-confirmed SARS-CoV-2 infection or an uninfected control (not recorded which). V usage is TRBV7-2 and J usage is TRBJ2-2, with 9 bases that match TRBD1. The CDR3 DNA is TGTGCCAGCAGCTTAGAAGGGACAGGGACCGGGGAGCTGTTTTTT. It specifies CASSLEGTGTGELFF.